This T cell receptor beta chain derives from a study of CD8 T cells in ankylosing spondylitis. Study-level results: Significantly higher representation of disease-linked clones was reported for matched ankylosing spondylitis synovial fluid. Blood of patients with ankylosing spondylitis appeared to be characterized by a TCR beta motif of several highly homologous variants. Disease-linked clones proved CD8+ and comparatively uncommon in peripheral blood.

This clonotype came up many times. As yet, its antigen is unknown. Molecular-barcoded quantitative 5'-RACE produced these TCR beta libraries. TCRdb re-analysed the 5' RACE reads in MiXCR, keeping a single row per CDR3 protein. The profile shows some 240,000 distinct CDR3 sequences, approximately 7.3% of them singletons. The sample was blood, either unsorted or a sorted T cell fraction (not recorded which). The receptor was isolated from a male donor with ankylosing spondylitis.

DNA for the CDR3: TGCGCCAGCAGCGTTGACGGATTCACAGATACGCAGTATTTT. This translates into CASSVDGFTDTQYF. This rearrangement joins TRBV4-1 to TRBJ2-3; D is undetermined. The CDR3 totals 14 residues. The ends were cut back, 5 bases at V and 2 bases at J, with 11 bases in the middle. Germline values: CDR1 MGHRA, CDR2 YSYEKL.